These T cell receptor beta chains were read from a single sample in a study of T cells after yellow fever vaccination. Each CDR3 protein gets one entry after TCRdb re-called the 5' RACE reads with MiXCR. The table has 3,500 to 5,000 distinct CDR3 sequences, less than 9% seen once; the top ten hold about 65%. The material sequenced was PBMCs, either bulk or a sorted T-cell subset (CD4+, CD8+, memory, or dextramer-sorted; not recorded which), taken roughly 46 days after the first yellow fever vaccination. The receptors here all came from a man between 18 and 29 years old who received the YFV17D yellow fever vaccine. The CDR3 runs from the conserved cysteine through the conserved F or W. Each record gives: clone size, J gene, V gene, D gene, CDR3 DNA, CDR3 protein. A D gene is named only where the DNA matches it firmly. Size is stated as once, few or many counts, or a class when the clone is expanded.

abundance: large; j_gene: TRBJ2-7; v_gene: TRBV6-2/TRBV6-3; d_gene: -; CDR3nt: TGTGCCAGCATCGGGGGCGAATACGAGCAGTACTTC; CDR3aa: CASIGGEYEQYF
abundance: many; j_gene: TRBJ2-2; v_gene: TRBV15; d_gene: TRBD1; CDR3nt: TGTGCCACCAGAATACAGGGGTTCCCCACCGGGGAGCTGTTTTTT; CDR3aa: CATRIQGFPTGELFF
abundance: many; j_gene: TRBJ2-1; v_gene: TRBV5-5; d_gene: -; CDR3nt: TGTGCCAGCAGCTTGGTTGGTTGGCAGTTCTTC; CDR3aa: CASSLVGWQFF
abundance: many; j_gene: TRBJ2-5; v_gene: TRBV18; d_gene: TRBD1; CDR3nt: TGTGCCAGCTCACCGGACAGGGGGCCGCATGGGACCCAGTACTTC; CDR3aa: CASSPDRGPHGTQYF
abundance: few; j_gene: TRBJ1-5; v_gene: TRBV4-3; d_gene: -; CDR3nt: TGCGCCAGCAGCCAAGGATCCGCAGGGAACCAGCCCCAGCATTTT; CDR3aa: CASSQGSAGNQPQHF
abundance: many; j_gene: TRBJ2-3; v_gene: TRBV12-3/TRBV12-4; d_gene: -; CDR3nt: TGTGCCAGCAGTTTAGGGGGGGGCGACCACCTCGGGCAGTATTTT; CDR3aa: CASSLGGGDHLGQYF
abundance: many; j_gene: TRBJ2-5; v_gene: TRBV15; d_gene: TRBD2; CDR3nt: TGTGCCACCAGCAGGTTAGCGGGGGAACAAGAGACCCAGTACTTC; CDR3aa: CATSRLAGEQETQYF
abundance: many; j_gene: TRBJ2-2; v_gene: TRBV12-3/TRBV12-4; d_gene: -; CDR3nt: TGTGCCAGCAGTATACGCGCCGGGTTGGGGGAGCTGTTTTTT; CDR3aa: CASSIRAGLGELFF
abundance: many; j_gene: TRBJ2-5; v_gene: TRBV7-2; d_gene: -; CDR3nt: TGTGCCAGCAGCAGACAGGAACAAGAGACCCAGTACTTC; CDR3aa: CASSRQEQETQYF
abundance: many; j_gene: TRBJ2-5; v_gene: TRBV6-5; d_gene: -; CDR3nt: TGTGCCAGCAGTTCAACAGGGAGGCAAGAGACCCAGTACTTC; CDR3aa: CASSSTGRQETQYF
abundance: many; j_gene: TRBJ1-1; v_gene: TRBV10-3; d_gene: -; CDR3nt: TGTGCCATCAGTGAATGGACACTGGGTGAAGCTTTCTTT; CDR3aa: CAISEWTLGEAFF
abundance: many; j_gene: TRBJ2-1; v_gene: TRBV6-4; d_gene: TRBD1; CDR3nt: TGTGCCAGCAGCCCCCGGGCAGGGGGCTACGGGGGCTTCCTGAATGAGCAGTTCTTC; CDR3aa: CASSPRAGGYGGFLNEQFF
abundance: many; j_gene: TRBJ2-5; v_gene: TRBV12-3/TRBV12-4; d_gene: -; CDR3nt: TGTGCCAGCAGTTTAGGCGGACAGGCGGGGGAGACCCAGTACTTC; CDR3aa: CASSLGGQAGETQYF